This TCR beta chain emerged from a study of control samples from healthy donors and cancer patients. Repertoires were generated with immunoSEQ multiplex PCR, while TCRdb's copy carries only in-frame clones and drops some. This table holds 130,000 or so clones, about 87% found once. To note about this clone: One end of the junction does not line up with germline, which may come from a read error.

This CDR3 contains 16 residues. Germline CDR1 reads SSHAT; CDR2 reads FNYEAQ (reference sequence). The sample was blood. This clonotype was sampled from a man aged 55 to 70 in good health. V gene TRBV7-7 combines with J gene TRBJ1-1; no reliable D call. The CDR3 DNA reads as TGTGCTAGCAGCTGGGGTCGTCAGGCTATGAACACTGAAGCTTTCTTT. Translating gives CASSWGRQAMNTEAFF.